This T cell receptor (beta chain) was captured in a study of vaccination effects on CD4 cells after COVID-19. Libraries were prepared by immunoSEQ multiplex PCR; TCRdb keeps only in-frame clonotypes and omits some of them. In the table there are 20,000 to 25,000 clones, approximately 76% of which are singletons. Under the ViraFEST assay, PBMC were stimulated with viral peptide pools so that antigen-specific CD4+ T cells expanded. Sequencing was performed afterwards. The culture ran for roughly ten days before CD4+ T cells were isolated. BNT162b2 vaccine or mRNA-1273 vaccine was given to participants in two doses. As for this clone: Its antigen remains unknown.

The CDR3 extends over 12 amino acids. The germline V and J ends were trimmed by 4 bases and 7 bases, with 8 bases remaining between them. The germline gives CDR1 SEHNR, CDR2 FQNEAQ (reference sequence). V gene TRBV7-9 combines with J gene TRBJ1-3, with a possible D match to TRBD1 (5 bases). The TCR sequence derives from a human donor who received a COVID-19 vaccine. The sample was CD4+ T cells from PBMCs cultured with HCoV-229E spike peptides, taken after COVID-19 vaccination. In DNA form, the CDR3 reads TGTGCCAGCAGCTCCGACAGTAACACCATATATTTT. Encoded protein: CASSSDSNTIYF.